Below are 13 T cell receptor beta chains sequenced from a single sample in a study of graft-versus-host responses after intestinal transplantation. Clones were sequenced by immunoSEQ multiplex PCR, and TCRdb holds only the in-frame ones, with some missing. The profile shows 35,000 to 45,000 clones, approximately 95% of them singletons. The antigens for these receptors are not known. The sample consisted of unstimulated CD8+ T cells sorted from spleen or lymph node cells, taken before transplant. The receptors derive from a human donor who was the organ donor for an intestinal transplant.

The chain employs TRBV6-6 and TRBJ2-7, with D tentatively TRBD2 (6 bases). Germline V CDR1 and CDR2: MNHNY, SVGAGI (reference sequence). This CDR3 contains 10 residues. Trimming pared 8 bases from V and 5 bases from J, leaving 7 bases between. CDR3 residues: CASGEDEQYF. The DNA for the CDR3 is TGTGCCAGCGGGGAGGACGAGCAGTACTTC.

This clone was seen only a few times. V gene TRBV29-1 combines with J gene TRBJ1-4, with D perhaps matching TRBD1 (5 bases). V lost 7 bases, J lost 3 bases, and 15 bases lay in between. The CDR3 is made up of 14 amino acids. CDR1 is SQVTM and CDR2 is ANQGSEA in the germline V gene. CDR3 residues: CSAQRDSSNEKLFF. For the CDR3, the DNA is TGCAGCGCTCAAAGGGACTCTTCTAATGAAAAACTGTTTTTT.

This chain uses TRBV6-4 with TRBJ1-2; no reliable D call. Trimming cost V 6 bases and J 2 bases, with 10 bases left between them. The CDR3 is 13 residues long. CDR1 and CDR2 (germline): MRHNA, SNTAGT. The CDR3 region is CASRTPWNYGYTF. CDR3 in DNA: TGTGCCAGCAGAACACCTTGGAACTATGGCTACACCTTC.

About this clone: This CDR3 is also generated by other DNA sequences in the sample. For the CDR3, the DNA is TGTGCCAGTAGTATAGTAGGCGTTACCTACGAGCAGTACTTC. Its protein product is CASSIVGVTYEQYF. V usage is TRBV19 and J usage is TRBJ2-7; D not certain. Germline-derived CDR1 and CDR2 are LNHDA and SQIVND (reference sequence). The CDR3 covers 14 residues. V shed 1 base and J shed 2 bases, with 9 bases lying between them. Full variable domain (outside the CDR3, taken from reference TRBV19 and TRBJ2-7): DGGITQSPKYLFRKEGQNVTLSCEQNLNHDAMYWYRQDPGQGLRLIYYSQIVNDFQKGDIAEGYSVSREKKESFPLTVTSAQKNPTAFYLCASSIVGVTYEQYFGPGTRLTVT.

The chain couples TRBV5-4 to TRBJ2-1; 11 nucleotides agree with TRBD2. This CDR3 has 15 amino acids. Trimming cost V 4 bases and J 2 bases; bases outside gene matches: 2. Germline V gives CDR1 SGHNT, CDR2 YYREEE (reference sequence). The CDR3: CASSLLAGAYNEQFF. In DNA form, the CDR3 reads TGTGCCAGCAGCCTACTAGCGGGAGCCTACAATGAGCAGTTCTTC.

This chain connects TRBV5-1 to TRBJ2-3; D remains ambiguous. Germline values: CDR1 SGHRS, CDR2 YFSETQ. This CDR3 contains 15 residues. Trimming removed 0 bases at V and 3 bases at J, with 11 bases between. CDR3: CASSLAAAVTDTQYF. The CDR3 DNA reads TGCGCCAGCAGCTTGGCCGCAGCTGTGACAGATACGCAGTATTTT. Together with reference TRBV5-1 and TRBJ2-3, the CDR3 gives the full variable domain: KAGVTQTPRYLIKTRGQQVTLSCSPISGHRSVSWYQQTPGQGLQFLFEYFSETQRNKGNFPGRFSGRQFSNSRSEMNVSTLELGDSALYLCASSLAAAVTDTQYFGPGTRLTVL.

This clone was detected once. V and J are TRBV29-1 and TRBJ1-5; D gene uncertain. Germline-derived CDR1 and CDR2 are SQVTM and ANQGSEA. The V and J ends lost 8 bases and 6 bases respectively, with 20 bases between them. CDR3 length: 14 amino acids. CDR3 sequence reads: CSPSPYPTIQPQHF. CDR3 sequence (DNA): TGCAGCCCGAGCCCCTACCCTACCATTCAGCCCCAGCATTTT.

This chain links TRBV4-1 with TRBJ2-3; maybe TRBD2 (6 bases). The V end was cut by 6 bases, the J end by 7 bases, with 20 bases between. Germline V gene sequence: CDR1 MGHRA, CDR2 YSYEKL. The CDR3 length is 15 residues. The CDR3 region is CASRQLAPGPHTQYF. DNA of the CDR3: TGCGCCAGCAGACAACTAGCTCCGGGACCTCATACGCAGTATTTT.

The rearrangement uses TRBV6-1 and TRBJ1-1; D is perhaps TRBD1 (5 bases). Trimming removed 2 bases at V and 7 bases at J, with 11 bases between. The CDR3 contains 13 residues. CDR1 is MNHNS, CDR2 SASEGT, per germline. CDR3 in DNA: TGTGCCAGCAGTGAACAGGGCTATAATGAAGCTTTCTTT. Encoded protein: CASSEQGYNEAFF.

The V gene is TRBV19, the J gene TRBJ2-2; D call uncertain. The CDR3 runs 12 residues. The V gene lost 1 base and the J gene lost 4 bases, with 1 base spanning the gap. The V gene's germline CDR1 is LNHDA and CDR2 SQIVND (reference sequence). The CDR3 DNA is TGTGCCAGTAGTATAGGCACCGGGGAGCTGTTTTTT. Protein sequence: CASSIGTGELFF.

This chain links TRBV7-2 with TRBJ2-7, with D perhaps TRBD2 (6 bases). The CDR3 length is 14 residues. V gave up 5 bases and J gave up 2 bases, with 13 bases separating them. Germline lookup yields CDR1 SGHTA and CDR2 FQGNSA. Here the CDR3 DNA reads TGTGCCAGCAGCCCTCGGGGCGGGGCCTACGAGCAGTACTTC. Protein sequence: CASSPRGGAYEQYF.

This sequence joins TRBV5-1 and TRBJ2-7; D is ambiguous. The CDR3 is made up of 14 amino acids. Between the trimmed V and J ends, which lost 0 bases and 1 base, there was a span of 8 bases. Germline CDR1 SGHRS, CDR2 YFSETQ. CDR3: CASSLVARSYEQYF. DNA of the CDR3: TGCGCCAGCAGCTTGGTTGCCAGGTCCTACGAGCAGTACTTC.

V usage is TRBV11-2 and J usage is TRBJ1-6; a possible D gene is TRBD1 (5 bases). The CDR3 is 16 residues long. The germline V gene has CDR1 SGHAT and CDR2 FQNNGV. V was trimmed by 3 bases and J by 5 bases, leaving 14 bases between them. CDR3 residues: CASSFVRGRNNSPLHF. As DNA, the CDR3 is TGTGCCAGCAGCTTTGTGAGGGGTAGGAATAATTCACCCCTCCACTTT.